The 10 T cell receptor beta chains listed next were all sequenced from one sample in a study of cytomegalovirus exposure and HLA in healthy donors. Primers for the PCR totalled 60 Vbeta and 13 Jbeta. Profiled with immunoSEQ multiplex PCR; TCRdb holds only in-frame clones, not every one. This repertoire includes about 160,000 clones. The sequenced sample was PBMCs. The source is a man aged 30 to 45 in good health and CMV-seronegative.

The rearrangement joins TRBV2 to TRBJ1-4, with 12 bases lining up with TRBD1. V was clipped by 8 bases and J by 3 bases; unmatched bases: 4. Germline CDR1 reads SNHLY; CDR2 reads FYNNEI. The CDR3 has 15 amino acids. CDR3 nucleotide sequence: TGTGCCAGCCGGGACAGGGGGCTATCTAATGAAAAACTGTTTTTT. It encodes CASRDRGLSNEKLFF. Based on the CDR3 plus reference TRBV2 and TRBJ1-4, the full variable domain is EPEVTQTPSHQVTQMGQEVILRCVPISNHLYFYWYRQILGQKVEFLVSFYNNEISEKSEIFDDQFSVERPDGSNFTLKIRSTKLEDSAMYFCASRDRGLSNEKLFFGSGTQLSVL.

This chain uses TRBV7-9 with TRBJ2-1; 15 bases align to TRBD2. The CDR3 has 19 amino acids. With 6 bases clipped from V and 1 base from J, the junction kept 10 bases outside the gene matches. The germline V gene encodes CDR1 SEHNR and CDR2 FQNEAQ (reference sequence). CDR3 region: CASRPLGLAGGRSYNEQFF. The CDR3, as DNA: TGTGCCAGCAGGCCGCTGGGACTAGCGGGAGGTAGGTCCTACAATGAGCAGTTCTTC.

The rearrangement uses TRBV10-3 and TRBJ1-3; tentatively, D is TRBD1 (5 bases). The CDR3 has 12 residues. Germline V gene sequence: CDR1 ENHRY, CDR2 SYGVKD. The germline V and J ends were trimmed by 6 bases and 4 bases, with 7 bases remaining between them. The CDR3 reads CAISRAGNTIYF. CDR3 nucleotides: TGTGCCATCAGCAGGGCCGGAAACACCATATATTTT.

The rearrangement links TRBV7-9 to TRBJ2-7; 13 bases line up with TRBD2. The V gene's germline CDR1 is SEHNR and CDR2 FQNEAQ (reference sequence). The trim removed 1 base at V and 7 bases at J, leaving 1 base unmatched. This CDR3 region has 14 residues. The CDR3 sequence: CASSLGTSGREQYF. The CDR3 DNA sequence: TGTGCCAGCAGCTTAGGGACTAGCGGGAGAGAGCAGTACTTC.

The chain recombines TRBV30 with TRBJ2-7; D possibly corresponds to TRBD1 (5 bases). The CDR3 contains 13 residues. The germline V gene encodes CDR1 GTSNPN and CDR2 SVGIG (reference sequence). V gave up 3 bases and J gave up 2 bases, with 11 bases separating them. The CDR3 protein is CAWSQTETYEQYF. The CDR3 DNA sequence: TGTGCCTGGAGCCAGACAGAAACCTACGAGCAGTACTTC.

This sequence joins TRBV5-1 and TRBJ2-3; no clear D gene. V was clipped by 3 bases and J by 2 bases, with 7 bases between them. The CDR3 loop spans 13 amino acids. Germline CDR1 is SGHRS and CDR2 is YFSETQ. The CDR3 here is CASSSVPTDTQYF. DNA of the CDR3: TGCGCCAGCAGCTCGGTCCCCACAGATACGCAGTATTTT.

This chain connects TRBV27 to TRBJ2-7; 9 positions match TRBD2. The CDR3 is 16 residues long. Per the germline V gene, CDR1 is MNHEY and CDR2 is SMNVEV (reference sequence). The J segment lost 0 bases and the V segment lost 7 bases, leaving 10 bases of the junction unmatched. The CDR3 sequence is CASNRLAGPSSYEQYF. In nucleotides, the CDR3 is TGTGCCAGCAATCGGCTAGCGGGACCGAGCTCCTACGAGCAGTACTTC.

The chain couples TRBV11-3 to TRBJ2-1; D possibly corresponds to TRBD2 (6 bases). This CDR3 has 13 residues. Per the germline V gene, CDR1 is SGHNT and CDR2 is YENEEA. The V and J ends lost 6 bases and 10 bases respectively, with 16 bases between them. The DNA of the CDR3 is TGTGCCAGCAGACCGACTAGAGACGGGGAGCAGTTCTTC. The encoded protein is CASRPTRDGEQFF.

V and J are TRBV27 and TRBJ2-3; D gene unclear. There are 14 residues in the CDR3. Per germline, CDR1 MNHEY and CDR2 SMNVEV (reference sequence). V was trimmed by 0 bases and J by 2 bases, leaving 6 bases between them. The CDR3 DNA is TGTGCCAGCAGTTTATCGTCGGTCACAGATACGCAGTATTTT. Protein sequence: CASSLSSVTDTQYF.

The genes are TRBV5-1 and TRBJ1-1; 7 bases match TRBD1. V lost 6 bases, J lost 1 base, and 3 bases stayed unmatched. The CDR3 totals 13 residues. Germline-derived CDR1 and CDR2 are SGHRS and YFSETQ. The CDR3 region has the DNA TGCGCCAGCACTAGACAGGGGAACACTGAAGCTTTCTTT. Residues: CASTRQGNTEAFF.